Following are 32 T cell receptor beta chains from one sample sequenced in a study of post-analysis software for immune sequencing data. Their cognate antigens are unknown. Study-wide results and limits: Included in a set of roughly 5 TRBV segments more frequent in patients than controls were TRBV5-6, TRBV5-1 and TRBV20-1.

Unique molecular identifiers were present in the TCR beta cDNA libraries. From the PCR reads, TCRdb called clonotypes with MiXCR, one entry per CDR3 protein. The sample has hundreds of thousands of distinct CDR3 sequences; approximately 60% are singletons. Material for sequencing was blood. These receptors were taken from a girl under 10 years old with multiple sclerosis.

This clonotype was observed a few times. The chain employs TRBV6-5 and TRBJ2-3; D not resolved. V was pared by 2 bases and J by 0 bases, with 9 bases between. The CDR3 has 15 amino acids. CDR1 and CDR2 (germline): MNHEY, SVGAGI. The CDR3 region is CASSYRVSSTDTQYF. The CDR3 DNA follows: TGTGCCAGCAGTTACAGGGTTTCTAGCACAGATACGCAGTATTTT.

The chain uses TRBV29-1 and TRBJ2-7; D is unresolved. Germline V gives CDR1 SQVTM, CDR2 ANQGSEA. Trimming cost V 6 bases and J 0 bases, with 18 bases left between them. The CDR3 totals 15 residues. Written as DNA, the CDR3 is TGCAGCGTCCGCTTCGCAGCATATTACTCCTACGAGCAGTACTTC. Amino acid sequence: CSVRFAAYYSYEQYF.

CDR3 DNA sequence: TGCGCCAGCAGCCGAATCCTGACAGGGTTCAACTCGGATACGCAGTATTTT. It translates to CASSRILTGFNSDTQYF. This rearrangement joins TRBV5-1 to TRBJ2-3, with 7 bases matching TRBD1. The CDR3 spans 17 residues. The ends lost 4 bases at V and 6 bases at J; junction bases unmatched: 17. Germline CDR1 SGHRS, CDR2 YFSETQ.

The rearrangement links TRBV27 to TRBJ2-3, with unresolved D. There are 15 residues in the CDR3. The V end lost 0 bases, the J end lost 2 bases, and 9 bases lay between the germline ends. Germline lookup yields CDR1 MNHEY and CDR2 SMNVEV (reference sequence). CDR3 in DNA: TGTGCCAGCAGTTTATCGTGGGGTTACACAGATACGCAGTATTTT. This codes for CASSLSWGYTDTQYF.

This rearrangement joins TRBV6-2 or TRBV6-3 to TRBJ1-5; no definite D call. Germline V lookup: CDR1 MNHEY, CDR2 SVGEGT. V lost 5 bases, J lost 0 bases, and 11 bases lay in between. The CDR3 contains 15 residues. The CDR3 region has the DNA TGTGCCAGCAGTATAGGACGGAATAGCAATCAGCCCCAGCATTTT. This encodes CASSIGRNSNQPQHF.

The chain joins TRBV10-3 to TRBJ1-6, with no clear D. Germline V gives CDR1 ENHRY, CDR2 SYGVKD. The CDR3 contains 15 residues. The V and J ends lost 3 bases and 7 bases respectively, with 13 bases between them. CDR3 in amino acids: CAISDGAGRNSPLHF. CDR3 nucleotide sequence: TGTGCCATCAGTGATGGAGCAGGTCGCAATTCACCCCTCCACTTT.

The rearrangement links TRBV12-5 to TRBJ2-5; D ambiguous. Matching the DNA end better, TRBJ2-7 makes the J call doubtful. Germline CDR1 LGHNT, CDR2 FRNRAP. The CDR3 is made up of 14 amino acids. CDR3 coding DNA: TGTGCTAGTGGTTCTCCCTGGGAAGGCCACGAGCAGTACTTC. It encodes CASGSPWEGHEQYF.

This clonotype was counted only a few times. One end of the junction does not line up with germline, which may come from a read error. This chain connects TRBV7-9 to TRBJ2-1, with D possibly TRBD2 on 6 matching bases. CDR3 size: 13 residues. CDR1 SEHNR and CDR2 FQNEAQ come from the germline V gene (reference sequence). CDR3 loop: CASSWGEDAEQFF. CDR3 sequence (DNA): TGCGCCAGCAGCTGGGGGGAGGACGCTGAGCAGTTCTTC.

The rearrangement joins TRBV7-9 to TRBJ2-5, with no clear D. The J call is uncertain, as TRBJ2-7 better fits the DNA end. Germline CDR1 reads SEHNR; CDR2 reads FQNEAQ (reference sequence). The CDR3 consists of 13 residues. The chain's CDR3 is CASSPPSKYEQYF. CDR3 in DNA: TGTGCCAGCAGCCCCCCTTCCAAGTACGAGCAGTACTTC.

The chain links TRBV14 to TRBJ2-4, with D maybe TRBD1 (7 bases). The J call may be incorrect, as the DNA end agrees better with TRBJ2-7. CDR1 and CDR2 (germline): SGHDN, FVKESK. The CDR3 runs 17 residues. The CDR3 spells CASSQQVGRLRGDEQYF. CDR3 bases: TGTGCCAGCAGCCAACAAGTCGGTCGTCTCAGGGGGGACGAGCAGTACTTC.

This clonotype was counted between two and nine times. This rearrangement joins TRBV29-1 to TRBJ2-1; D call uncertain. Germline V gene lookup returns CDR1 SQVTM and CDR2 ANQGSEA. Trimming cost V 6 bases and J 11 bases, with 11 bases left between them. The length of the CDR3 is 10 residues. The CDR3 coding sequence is TGCAGCGTCGGATCTGGGAAGCAGTTCTTC. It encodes CSVGSGKQFF.

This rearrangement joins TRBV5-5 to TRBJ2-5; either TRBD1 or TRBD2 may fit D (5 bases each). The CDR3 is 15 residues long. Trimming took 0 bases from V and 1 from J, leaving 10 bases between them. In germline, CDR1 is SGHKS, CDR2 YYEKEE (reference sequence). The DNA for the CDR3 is TGTGCCAGCAGCTTGGAGGCAGGGACCCAAGAGACCCAGTACTTC. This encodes CASSLEAGTQETQYF.

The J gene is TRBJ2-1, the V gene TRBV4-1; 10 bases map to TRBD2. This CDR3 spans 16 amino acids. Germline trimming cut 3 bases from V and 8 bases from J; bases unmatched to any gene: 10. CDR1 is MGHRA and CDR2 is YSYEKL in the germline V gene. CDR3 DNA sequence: TGCGCCAGCAGCCAGGCTAGCGGGGGCCCTAGGGATGAGCAGTTCTTC. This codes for CASSQASGGPRDEQFF.

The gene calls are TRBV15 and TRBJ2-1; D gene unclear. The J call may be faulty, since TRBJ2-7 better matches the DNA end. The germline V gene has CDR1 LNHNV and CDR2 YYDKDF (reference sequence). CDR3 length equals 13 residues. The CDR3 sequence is CATSRGGGREQYF. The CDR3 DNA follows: TGTGCCACCAGCAGAGGAGGCGGTCGCGAGCAGTACTTC.

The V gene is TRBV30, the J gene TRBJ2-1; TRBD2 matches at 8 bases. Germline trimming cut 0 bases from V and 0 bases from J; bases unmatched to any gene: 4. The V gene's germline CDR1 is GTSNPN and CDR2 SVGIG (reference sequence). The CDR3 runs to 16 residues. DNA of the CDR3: TGTGCCTGGAGTGTACCCGGACTAGCCTCCTACAATGAGCAGTTCTTC. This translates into CAWSVPGLASYNEQFF.

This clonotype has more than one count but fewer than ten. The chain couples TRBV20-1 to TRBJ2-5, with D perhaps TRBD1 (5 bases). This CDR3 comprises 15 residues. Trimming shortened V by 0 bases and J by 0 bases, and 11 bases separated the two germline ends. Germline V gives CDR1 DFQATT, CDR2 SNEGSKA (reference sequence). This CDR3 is CSARDPDSYQETQYF. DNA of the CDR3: TGCAGTGCTAGAGACCCCGACAGTTACCAAGAGACCCAGTACTTC.

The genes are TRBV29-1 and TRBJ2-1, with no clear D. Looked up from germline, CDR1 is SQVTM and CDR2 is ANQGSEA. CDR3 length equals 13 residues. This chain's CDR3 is CTKRFRSYNEQFF. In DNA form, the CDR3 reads TGCACCAAGAGGTTCAGATCCTACAATGAGCAGTTCTTC.

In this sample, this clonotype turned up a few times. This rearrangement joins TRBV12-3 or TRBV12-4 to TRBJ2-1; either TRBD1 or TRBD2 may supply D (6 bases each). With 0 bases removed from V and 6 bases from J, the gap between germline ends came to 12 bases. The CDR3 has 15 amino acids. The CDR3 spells CASSLAGGQGNEQFF. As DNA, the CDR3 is TGTGCCAGCAGTTTAGCGGGGGGCCAGGGCAATGAGCAGTTCTTC.

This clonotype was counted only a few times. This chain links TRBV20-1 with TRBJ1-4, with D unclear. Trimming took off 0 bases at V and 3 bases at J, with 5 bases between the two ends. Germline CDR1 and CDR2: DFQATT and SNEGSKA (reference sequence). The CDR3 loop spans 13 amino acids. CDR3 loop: CSARDGANEKLFF. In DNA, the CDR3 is TGCAGTGCTAGAGATGGGGCTAATGAAAAACTGTTTTTT.

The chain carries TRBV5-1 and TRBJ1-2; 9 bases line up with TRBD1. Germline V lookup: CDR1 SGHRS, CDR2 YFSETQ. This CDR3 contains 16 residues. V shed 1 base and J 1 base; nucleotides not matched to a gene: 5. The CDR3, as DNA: TGCGCCAGCAGCTTGTACACAGGGGGCCTTAACTATGGCTACACCTTC. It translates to CASSLYTGGLNYGYTF.

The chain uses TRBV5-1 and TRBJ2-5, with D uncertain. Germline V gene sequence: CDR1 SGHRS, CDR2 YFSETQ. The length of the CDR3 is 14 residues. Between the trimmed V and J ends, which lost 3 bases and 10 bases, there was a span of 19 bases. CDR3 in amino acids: CASSSDLPQEVQYF. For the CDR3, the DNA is TGCGCCAGCAGCTCGGACCTTCCCCAAGAGGTCCAGTACTTC.

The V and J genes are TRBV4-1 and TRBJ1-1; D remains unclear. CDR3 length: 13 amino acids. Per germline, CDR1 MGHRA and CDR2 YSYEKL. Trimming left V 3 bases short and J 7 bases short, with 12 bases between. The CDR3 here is CASSQVQKNEAFF. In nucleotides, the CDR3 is TGCGCCAGCAGCCAGGTACAGAAAAATGAAGCTTTCTTT.

The CDR3 reads CASSVGPTVVDEQFF. The CDR3 bases are TGTGCCAGCAGCGTAGGACCTACCGTCGTGGATGAGCAGTTCTTC. The chain joins TRBV9 to TRBJ2-1, with D unresolved. Trimming shortened V by 0 bases and J by 8 bases, and 15 bases separated the two germline ends. CDR1 is SGDLS and CDR2 is YYNGEE in the germline V gene. This CDR3 region has 15 residues.

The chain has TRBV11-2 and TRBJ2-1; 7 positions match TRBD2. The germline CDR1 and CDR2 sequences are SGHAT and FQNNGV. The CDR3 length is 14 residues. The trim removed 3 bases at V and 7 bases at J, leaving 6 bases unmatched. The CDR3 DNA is TGTGCCAGCAGCTTGATGGGAGGGCCGAATGAGCAGTTCTTC. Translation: CASSLMGGPNEQFF.

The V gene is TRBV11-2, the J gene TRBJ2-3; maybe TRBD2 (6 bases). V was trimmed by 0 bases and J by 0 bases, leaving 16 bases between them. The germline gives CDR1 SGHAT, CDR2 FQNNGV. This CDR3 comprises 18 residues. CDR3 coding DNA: TGTGCCAGCAGCTTAGATAGTCTTTGGCGGGGAAGCACAGATACGCAGTATTTT. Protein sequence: CASSLDSLWRGSTDTQYF.

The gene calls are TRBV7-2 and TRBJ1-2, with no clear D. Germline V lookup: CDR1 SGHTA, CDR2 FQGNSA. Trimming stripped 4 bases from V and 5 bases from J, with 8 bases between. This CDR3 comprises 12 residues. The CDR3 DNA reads TGTGCCAGCAGCTCCACACTGTATGGCTACACCTTC. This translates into CASSSTLYGYTF.

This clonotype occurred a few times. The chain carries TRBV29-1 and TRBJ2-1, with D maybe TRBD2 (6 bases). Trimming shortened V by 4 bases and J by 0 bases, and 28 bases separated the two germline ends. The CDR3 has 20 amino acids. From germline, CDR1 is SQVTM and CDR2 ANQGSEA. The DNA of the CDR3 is TGCAGCGTTGTAGGCGGGGAAATTGTCCGGGAGAGTAGCTCCTACAATGAGCAGTTCTTC. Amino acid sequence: CSVVGGEIVRESSSYNEQFF.

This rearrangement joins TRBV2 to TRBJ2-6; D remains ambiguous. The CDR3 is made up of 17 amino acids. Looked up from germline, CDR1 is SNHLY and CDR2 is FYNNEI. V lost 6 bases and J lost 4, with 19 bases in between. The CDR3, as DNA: TGTGCCAGCAGGATAGGTGGACCTAGTTCCGGGGCCAACGTCCTGACTTTC. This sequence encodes CASRIGGPSSGANVLTF.

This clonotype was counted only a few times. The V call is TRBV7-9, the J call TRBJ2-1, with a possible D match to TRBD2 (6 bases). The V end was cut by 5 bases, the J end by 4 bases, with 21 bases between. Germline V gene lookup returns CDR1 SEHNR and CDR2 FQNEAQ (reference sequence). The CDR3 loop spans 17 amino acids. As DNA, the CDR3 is TGTGCCAGCAGCCCGGGTGTATTCCGGGAGAGGTACAATGAGCAGTTCTTC. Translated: CASSPGVFRERYNEQFF.

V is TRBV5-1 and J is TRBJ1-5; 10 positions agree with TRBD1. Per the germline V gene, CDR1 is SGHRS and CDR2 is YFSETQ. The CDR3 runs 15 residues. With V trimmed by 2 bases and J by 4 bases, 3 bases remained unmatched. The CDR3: CASSFGTGENQPQHF. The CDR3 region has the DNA TGCGCCAGCAGCTTCGGGACAGGGGAAAATCAGCCCCAGCATTTT.

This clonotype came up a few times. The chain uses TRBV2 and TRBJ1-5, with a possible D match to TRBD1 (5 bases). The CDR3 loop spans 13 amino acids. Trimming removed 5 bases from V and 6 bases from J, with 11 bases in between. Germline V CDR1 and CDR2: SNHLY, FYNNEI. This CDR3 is CASSIRAAQPQHF. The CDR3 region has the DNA TGTGCCAGCAGTATCAGGGCGGCTCAGCCCCAGCATTTT.

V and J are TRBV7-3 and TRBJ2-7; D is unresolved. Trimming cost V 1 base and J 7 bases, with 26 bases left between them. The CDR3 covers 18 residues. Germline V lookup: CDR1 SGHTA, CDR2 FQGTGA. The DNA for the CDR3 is TGTGCCAGCAGCTTAAGTCCCCAGCGTCCTTCAAACCGGAAGGAGCAGTACTTC. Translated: CASSLSPQRPSNRKEQYF.